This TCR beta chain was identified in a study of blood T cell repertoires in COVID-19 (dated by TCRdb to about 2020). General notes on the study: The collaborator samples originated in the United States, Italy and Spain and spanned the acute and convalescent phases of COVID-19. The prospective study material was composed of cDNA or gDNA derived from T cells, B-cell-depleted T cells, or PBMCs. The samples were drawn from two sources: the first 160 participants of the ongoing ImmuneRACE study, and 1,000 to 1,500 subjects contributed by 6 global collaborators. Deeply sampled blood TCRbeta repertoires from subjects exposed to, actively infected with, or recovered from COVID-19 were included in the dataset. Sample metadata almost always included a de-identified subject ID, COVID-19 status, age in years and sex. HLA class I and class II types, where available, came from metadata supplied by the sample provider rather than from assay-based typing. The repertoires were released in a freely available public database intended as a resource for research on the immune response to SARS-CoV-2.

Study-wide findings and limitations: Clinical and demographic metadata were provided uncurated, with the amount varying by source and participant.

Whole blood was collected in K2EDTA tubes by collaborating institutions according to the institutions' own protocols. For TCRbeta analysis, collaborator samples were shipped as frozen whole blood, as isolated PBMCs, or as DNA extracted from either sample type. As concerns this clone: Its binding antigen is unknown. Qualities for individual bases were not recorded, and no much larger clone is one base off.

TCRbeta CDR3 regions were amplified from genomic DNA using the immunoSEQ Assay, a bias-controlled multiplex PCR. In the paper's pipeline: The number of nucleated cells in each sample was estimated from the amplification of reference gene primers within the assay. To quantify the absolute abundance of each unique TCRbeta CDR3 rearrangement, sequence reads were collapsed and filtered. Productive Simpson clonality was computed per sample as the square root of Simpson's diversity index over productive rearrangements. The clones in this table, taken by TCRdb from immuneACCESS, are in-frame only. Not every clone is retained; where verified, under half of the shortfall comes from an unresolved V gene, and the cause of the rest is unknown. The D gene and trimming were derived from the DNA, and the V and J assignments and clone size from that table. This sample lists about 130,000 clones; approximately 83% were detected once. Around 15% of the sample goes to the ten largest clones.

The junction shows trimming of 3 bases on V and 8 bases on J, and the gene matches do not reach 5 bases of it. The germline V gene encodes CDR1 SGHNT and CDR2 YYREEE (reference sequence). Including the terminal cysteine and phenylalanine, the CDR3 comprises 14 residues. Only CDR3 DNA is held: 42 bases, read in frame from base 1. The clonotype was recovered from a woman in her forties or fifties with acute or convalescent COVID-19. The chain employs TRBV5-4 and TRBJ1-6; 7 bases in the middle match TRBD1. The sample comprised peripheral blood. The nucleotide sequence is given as TGTGCCAGCAGCTCCCGGACAGGAGATTCACCCCTCCACTTT. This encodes CASSSRTGDSPLHF.